Listed here are 16 T cell receptor beta chains from one sample, sequenced in a study of T cell repertoires in cytomegalovirus infection. TCRdb re-derived calls from the reads in MiXCR, one entry per CDR3 protein. In the table there are under 150,000 distinct CDR3 sequences, roughly 9% of which are singletons. The sample taken for sequencing was PBMCs. The receptor source for this set is a human donor in good health (CMV status not recorded). Some clones in this sample may be carry-over from other donors' samples.

This clonotype was seen a few times. This chain links TRBV6-5 with TRBJ2-5; 8 nucleotides align to TRBD2. V dropped 4 bases and J dropped 4; count of bases not matched to a gene: 11. The CDR3 totals 16 residues. Per the germline V gene, CDR1 is MNHEY and CDR2 is SVGAGI. This chain's CDR3 is CASSLLPSGGGETQYF. The CDR3 region has the DNA TGTGCCAGCAGTTTACTCCCCAGCGGGGGAGGAGAGACCCAGTACTTC.

At least ten counts were recorded for this clonotype. The CDR3 spells CASSPQGAGTEAFF. In DNA, the CDR3 is TGTGCCAGCAGCCCACAGGGGGCCGGGACTGAAGCTTTCTTT. The genes are TRBV11-3 and TRBJ1-1; 9 positions match TRBD1. CDR3 length: 14 amino acids. The germline CDR1 and CDR2 sequences are SGHNT and YENEEA. V trimming: 5 bases; J trimming: 5 bases; junction bases outside the gene matches: 6.

This clonotype was observed at least ten times. The chain couples TRBV7-2 to TRBJ2-7; no clear D. CDR1 SGHTA and CDR2 FQGNSA come from the germline V gene. The CDR3 is 17 amino acids. V was shortened by 1 base and J by 5 bases, with 21 bases between the two germline ends. This chain's CDR3 is CASSLVPRTNRFHEQYF. The DNA of the CDR3 is TGTGCCAGCAGCTTAGTCCCAAGAACCAACCGATTCCACGAGCAGTACTTC.

This clonotype was recorded a few times. The rearrangement uses TRBV29-1 and TRBJ2-1; D remains ambiguous. Between the trimmed V and J ends, which lost 4 bases and 5 bases, there was a span of 9 bases. The germline gives CDR1 SQVTM, CDR2 ANQGSEA. The CDR3 runs 12 residues. The DNA of the CDR3 is TGCAGCGTTGGCCGGGTGGACAATGAGCAGTTCTTC. It is translated as CSVGRVDNEQFF.

Many counts were recorded for this clonotype. This chain links TRBV20-1 with TRBJ2-5, with TRBD2 matching over 7 bases. Losses at the gene ends were 5 bases for V and 2 bases for J; bases not matched to a gene: 5. CDR3 length equals 13 residues. Germline loops: CDR1 DFQATT, CDR2 SNEGSKA (reference sequence). The CDR3 reads CSAPGLGQETQYF. CDR3 nucleotides: TGCAGTGCTCCCGGACTAGGGCAAGAGACCCAGTACTTC.

This clonotype was seen at least ten times. This rearrangement joins TRBV11-2 to TRBJ2-1; 7 nucleotides agree with TRBD2. CDR3 length: 16 amino acids. Germline loops: CDR1 SGHAT, CDR2 FQNNGV. V shed 6 bases and J 2 bases; nucleotides not matched to a gene: 10. CDR3 in DNA: TGTGCCAGCAGTCAAGGCCAGCGGGGCCCCTACAATGAGCAGTTCTTC. Its translation is CASSQGQRGPYNEQFF.

V is TRBV10-3 and J is TRBJ2-2; D remains unclear. This CDR3 comprises 13 residues. Trimming took off 2 bases at V and 4 bases at J, with 5 bases between the two ends. CDR1 and CDR2 (germline): ENHRY, SYGVKD. Here the CDR3 DNA reads TGTGCCATCAGTGAGACCACCACCGGGGAGCTGTTTTTT. Translation: CAISETTTGELFF.

This clonotype has just a few counts. This chain uses TRBV7-9 with TRBJ2-5, with D tentatively TRBD2 (5 bases). This CDR3 is 14 amino acids long. Trimming removed 5 bases at V and 2 bases at J, with 12 bases between. Germline V CDR1 and CDR2: SEHNR, FQNEAQ (reference sequence). The DNA of the CDR3 is TGTGCCAGCAGCCCCCGCCTAGCTCAAGAGACCCAGTACTTC. Encoded protein: CASSPRLAQETQYF.

In its sample, this clonotype was seen many times. The chain links TRBV20-1 to TRBJ1-5; no clear D gene. CDR1 and CDR2 from the germline V gene are DFQATT and SNEGSKA (reference sequence). CDR3 length: 13 amino acids. V lost 3 bases to trimming and J lost 2 bases, with 8 bases between them. CDR3 bases: TGCAGTGCTAGGGGGAAGGGCAATCAGCCCCAGCATTTT. Protein product: CSARGKGNQPQHF.

This clonotype came up many times. The rearrangement links TRBV7-2 to TRBJ2-3; the match to TRBD2 covers 12 bases. Looked up from germline, CDR1 is SGHTA and CDR2 is FQGNSA. V trimming: 4 bases; J trimming: 4 bases; junction bases outside the gene matches: 3. There are 15 residues in the CDR3. The CDR3 DNA sequence: TGTGCCAGCAGCTCCCTAGCGGGGGGGCCAGATACGCAGTATTTT. Its protein product is CASSSLAGGPDTQYF.

This clonotype has more than one count but fewer than ten. V is TRBV28 and J is TRBJ2-7, with no clear D. Trimming removed 5 bases at V and 6 bases at J, with 11 bases between. CDR1 is MDHEN and CDR2 is SYDVKM in the germline V gene. The CDR3 runs 12 residues. The CDR3 loop is CASSLFPLEQYF. The CDR3 nucleotides read TGTGCCAGCAGTCTCTTCCCCCTCGAGCAGTACTTC.

The genes are TRBV10-3 and TRBJ1-5; D uncertain. Germline V gene sequence: CDR1 ENHRY, CDR2 SYGVKD. Trimming removed 0 bases from V and 7 bases from J, with 4 bases in between. The CDR3 runs 12 residues. This CDR3 is CAISESGQPQHF. In DNA, the CDR3 is TGTGCCATCAGTGAGTCGGGGCAGCCCCAGCATTTT.

This clonotype was counted many times. This chain uses TRBV18 with TRBJ1-1; no reliable D call. Trimming cost V 3 bases and J 6 bases, with 8 bases left between them. Per germline, CDR1 KGHSH and CDR2 LQKENI. CDR3 size: 12 residues. The CDR3 region is CASSPEKSEAFF. The CDR3 bases are TGTGCCAGCTCACCTGAGAAGTCTGAAGCTTTCTTT.

Only a few counts were recorded for this clonotype. CDR3 region: CAIRRGNIQYF. For the CDR3, the DNA is TGTGCCATCCGCAGGGGAAACATTCAGTACTTC. The rearrangement links TRBV28 to TRBJ2-4; D is perhaps TRBD1 (6 bases). The germline V gene encodes CDR1 MDHEN and CDR2 SYDVKM. The V end lost 10 bases, the J end lost 6 bases, and 10 bases lay between the germline ends. CDR3 length: 11 amino acids.

On this clonotype itself: This may stem from a read error, because a much larger clone lies one nucleotide away. Since no conserved phenylalanine or tryptophan closes the CDR3, a read error is the likely cause. The chain couples TRBV20-1 to TRBJ2-3; D might be TRBD1 (6 bases). The ends were cut back, 4 bases at V and 3 bases at J, with 11 bases in the middle. Germline V gene data show CDR1 as DFQATT and CDR2 as SNEGSKA (reference sequence). CDR3 length equals 13 residues. For the CDR3, the DNA is TGCAGTGCTAAAAGACAGGCAACAGATACGCAGTATTCT. It is translated as CSAKRQATDTQYS.

In this sample, this clonotype turned up a few times. The rearrangement uses TRBV6-6 and TRBJ2-5; D may be TRBD1 or TRBD2 (5 bases each). The V and J ends lost 6 bases and 7 bases respectively, with 18 bases between them. This CDR3 has 14 residues. Germline V lookup: CDR1 MNHNY, CDR2 SVGAGI (reference sequence). The CDR3 region is CASRVPGPGLTQYF. Written as DNA, the CDR3 is TGTGCCAGCAGGGTTCCGGGGCCCGGTTTGACCCAGTACTTC.